This TCR beta chain was captured by sequencing in a study of control samples from healthy donors and cancer patients. The CDR3 consists of 13 residues. Germline assignment: CDR1 SGDLS and CDR2 YYNGEE. V was pared by 3 bases and J by 2 bases, with 8 bases between. The table came from immunoSEQ multiplex PCR; TCRdb's copy has only in-frame clones and leaves some out. The profile covers about 190,000 clones, with roughly nine tenths appearing a single time and 1.8% taken by the ten largest. Sequences were obtained from blood. V is TRBV9 and J is TRBJ1-2; unclear D gene. This receptor was obtained from a man aged 25 to 40 in good health. CDR3 nucleotide sequence: TGTGCCAGCAGCGAGGACGGGAACTATGGCTACACCTTC. Translated: CASSEDGNYGYTF. Filled out from reference TRBV9 and TRBJ1-2, the complete variable domain reads DSGVTQTPKHLITATGQRVTLRCSPRSGDLSVYWYQQSLDQGLQFLIQYYNGEERAKGNILERFSAQQFPDLHSELNLSSLELGDSALYFCASSEDGNYGYTFGSGTRLTVV.